The T cell receptor (beta chain) described here comes from a study of blood T cell repertoires in COVID-19. The CDR3 is 16 residues long. The V and J ends lost 0 bases and 8 bases, in that order; junction bases with no gene match: 10. Germline V CDR1 and CDR2: WNHNN, SYGVQD (reference sequence). Method: immunoSEQ multiplex PCR; TCRdb's copy keeps in-frame clones and lacks some. Counted here are hundreds of thousands of clones, 85% to 90% occurring once; the ten biggest clones make up approximately 1.2%. Participants' own reports of clinical history determined their cohort assignment. Cohort 3 donors counted as recovered after two negative PCRs, clearance, or resolved symptoms.

The sequence was collected from a young man who had recovered from COVID-19. V and J are TRBV10-1 and TRBJ2-1; 7 positions match TRBD2. The source material was PBMCs or T cells enriched from blood (not recorded which). The CDR3 DNA reads TGCGCCAGCAGTGAGTCGGCTAGCGGAGCCACCGATGAGCAGTTCTTC. Amino acid sequence: CASSESASGATDEQFF.